These 10 T cell receptor beta chains share one sample of origin, sequenced in a study of metastatic and nonmetastatic thyroid tumors. There were no patients who had received any treatment before thyroid surgery. TCRdb reanalyzed the PCR reads with MiXCR. The sample carries about 40,000 clones, approximately 10% recorded once. The specimen was blood. The receptors come from a female donor with papillary thyroid cancer or a benign thyroid nodule (not recorded which). Some clones in this sample may be carry-over from other donors' samples.

This clone was detected ten times or more. This rearrangement joins TRBV7-9 to TRBJ2-7, with D tentatively TRBD1 (6 bases). The CDR3 extends over 12 amino acids. V was clipped by 5 bases and J by 6 bases, with 11 bases between them. CDR1 and CDR2 (germline): SEHNR, FQNEAQ (reference sequence). CDR3 residues: CASSLGTFEQYF. CDR3 nucleotide sequence: TGTGCCAGCAGCCTAGGGACATTCGAGCAGTACTTC.

This clone was observed at least ten times. J is TRBJ1-1 and V is TRBV9; no reliable D call. V lost 0 bases to trimming and J lost 8 bases, with 8 bases between them. Looked up from germline, CDR1 is SGDLS and CDR2 is YYNGEE. This CDR3 has 12 residues. The chain's CDR3 is CASSVAMGEAFF. CDR3 coding DNA: TGTGCCAGCAGCGTAGCAATGGGCGAAGCTTTCTTT.

This clone has ten or more counts. The chain has TRBV30 and TRBJ1-5, with D possibly TRBD1 on 5 matching bases. Trimming shortened V by 2 bases and J by 3 bases, and 11 bases separated the two germline ends. The CDR3 sequence is 14 residues long. The germline V gene has CDR1 GTSNPN and CDR2 SVGIG (reference sequence). CDR3 residues: CAWSPGQINQPQHF. The CDR3 DNA reads as TGTGCCTGGAGTCCGGGGCAGATCAATCAGCCCCAGCATTTT. Full variable domain (outside the CDR3, taken from reference TRBV30 and TRBJ1-5): SQTIHQWPATLVQPVGSPLSLECTVEGTSNPNLYWYRQAAGRGLQLLFYSVGIGQISSEVPQNLSASRPQDRQFILSSKKLLLSDSGFYLCAWSPGQINQPQHFGDGTRLSIL.

This clone was counted many times. The V gene is TRBV6-6, the J gene TRBJ2-3, with TRBD1 matching 8 bases. The V gene's germline CDR1 is MNHNY and CDR2 SVGAGI (reference sequence). The CDR3 contains 15 residues. The junction had 9 bases not matched to a gene; V was cut back by 2 bases and J by 8 bases. CDR3 DNA: TGTGCCAGCAGTTACAAGGGCAGGGGGCAAGGTACGCAGTATTTT. Amino acid sequence: CASSYKGRGQGTQYF.

Notes on this clone: A junction end diverges from the germline sequence, so it may reflect a read error. J is TRBJ1-1 and V is TRBV20-1; 7 nucleotides align to TRBD1. Germline V CDR1 and CDR2: DFQATT, SNEGSKA (reference sequence). This CDR3 comprises 16 residues. The CDR3 loop reads CSASNQLPRGNTGAFF. The CDR3 nucleotides are TGCAGTGCCAGTAACCAGCTCCCCAGGGGGAACACTGGAGCTTTCTTT.

Comment on this clone: One end of the junction fails to match germline, which may point to a read error. The V call is TRBV6-1, the J call TRBJ2-2; D is perhaps TRBD2 (5 bases). The CDR3 is 14 residues long. Germline CDR1 reads MNHNS; CDR2 reads SASEGT. The CDR3 spells CASGRYENTGELFF. The CDR3 DNA is TGTGCCAGCGGGAGATACGAAAACACCGGTGAGCTGTTTTTT.

This clone was seen many times. This sequence joins TRBV2 and TRBJ2-7; weak D call: TRBD2 (6 bases). With 6 bases removed from V and 2 bases from J, the gap between germline ends came to 14 bases. CDR3 length: 14 amino acids. From germline, CDR1 is SNHLY and CDR2 FYNNEI. The CDR3 loop reads CASRALAGPYEQYF. The CDR3 DNA follows: TGTGCCAGCAGGGCCCTCGCGGGACCCTACGAGCAGTACTTC.

This clone came up many times. The chain is built from TRBV27 and TRBJ1-5, with 9 nucleotides matching TRBD1. The CDR3 consists of 14 residues. CDR1 is MNHEY and CDR2 is SMNVEV in the germline V gene (reference sequence). The V gene end was trimmed by 5 bases and the J gene end by 5 bases; junction bases not matched to a gene: 4. CDR3: CASSRGQGYQPQHF. CDR3 nucleotides: TGTGCCAGCAGTCGGGGACAGGGTTATCAGCCCCAGCATTTT.

In this sample, this clone turned up many times. The chain combines TRBV7-9 with TRBJ2-7; no firm D call. The ends were cut back, 4 bases at V and 5 bases at J, with 12 bases in the middle. The CDR3 covers 13 residues. The germline gives CDR1 SEHNR, CDR2 FQNEAQ (reference sequence). As DNA, the CDR3 is TGTGCCAGCAGCTCTCGACGGCTCCACGAGCAGTACTTC. The encoded protein is CASSSRRLHEQYF.

As concerns this clone: One end of the junction varies from germline; a read error may be responsible. CDR3 in DNA: TGCAGTGCCCAGGGTGTGCGGGAGGGCCCCGCCGGTGAGCTGTTTTTT. Its translation is CSAQGVREGPAGELFF. This sequence joins TRBV20-1 and TRBJ2-2, with TRBD2 matching over 9 bases. This CDR3 has 16 amino acids. The germline CDR1 and CDR2 sequences are DFQATT and SNEGSKA (reference sequence).